These 30 T cell receptor beta chains were all obtained from the same sample, sequenced in a study of blood T cell repertoires in COVID-19. Using immunoSEQ multiplex PCR, the repertoire was profiled, and TCRdb retains in-frame clones only, with some absent. The data show a few hundred thousand clones, roughly 85% seen once. The sequenced sample was PBMCs or T cells enriched from blood (not recorded which). These receptors were taken from a man aged 25 to 40 who had recovered from COVID-19.

The chain combines TRBV3-1 (or the pseudogene TRBV3-2) with TRBJ2-1; 10 positions match TRBD2. V lost 4 bases to trimming and J lost 7 bases; unmatched junction nucleotides: 7. Germline V gives CDR1 LGHDT, CDR2 YNNKEL (reference sequence). The CDR3 is 15 amino acids. In nucleotides, the CDR3 is TGTGCCAGCAGCCTCGGGACTAGCGCAAAGAATGAGCAGTTCTTC. Translating it yields CASSLGTSAKNEQFF.

The chain carries TRBV5-4 and TRBJ2-7; 9 bases line up with TRBD1. V lost 4 bases to trimming and J lost 0 bases; unmatched junction nucleotides: 8. From germline, CDR1 is SGHNT and CDR2 YYREEE (reference sequence). The CDR3 extends over 16 amino acids. The CDR3 sequence: CASSPRVGQGSYEQYF. For the CDR3, the DNA is TGTGCCAGCAGCCCTCGAGTGGGACAGGGCTCCTACGAGCAGTACTTC.

J is TRBJ2-3 and V is TRBV7-3; D perhaps matches TRBD2 (5 bases). Germline V CDR1 and CDR2: SGHTA, FQGTGA. CDR3 length: 14 amino acids. Trimming removed 3 bases from V and 1 base from J, with 8 bases in between. The CDR3 bases are TGTGCCAGCAGCTTTCTCGGGGGCACAGATACGCAGTATTTT. This codes for CASSFLGGTDTQYF.

This clone was seen just once. The J gene is TRBJ1-4, the V gene TRBV29-1; D is possibly TRBD1 (6 bases). Trimming stripped 7 bases from V and 8 bases from J, with 17 bases between. This CDR3 comprises 13 residues. Germline loops: CDR1 SQVTM, CDR2 ANQGSEA. In DNA form, the CDR3 reads TGCAGCGCCCGCCCGGGGGGGCGCGAAAAACTGTTTTTT. It codes for CSARPGGREKLFF.

The V gene is TRBV29-1, the J gene TRBJ2-7; TRBD1 is a possible D gene (6 bases). The CDR3 loop spans 14 amino acids. Per germline, CDR1 SQVTM and CDR2 ANQGSEA. Trimming cost V 7 bases and J 1 base, with 17 bases left between them. This CDR3 reads CSAGTGYGSYEQYF. The DNA for the CDR3 is TGCAGCGCCGGAACAGGGTACGGATCCTACGAGCAGTACTTC.

The chain combines TRBV5-1 with TRBJ2-7, with 7 bases identical to TRBD1. Trimming took 1 base from V and 3 from J; bases not matched to a gene: 16. The CDR3 contains 18 residues. The germline V gene encodes CDR1 SGHRS and CDR2 YFSETQ. Here the CDR3 DNA reads TGCGCCAGCAGCTTGAACCTTCGGGAACAGGGGCAGTACTACGAGCAGTACTTC. It yields the protein CASSLNLREQGQYYEQYF.

The chain links TRBV9 to TRBJ2-7; TRBD1 matches 8 bases. The CDR3 consists of 14 residues. Germline CDR1 reads SGDLS; CDR2 reads YYNGEE. V gave up 3 bases and J gave up 6 bases; unmatched junction bases: 8. The CDR3 reads CASSETDRALEQYF. The CDR3 DNA sequence: TGTGCCAGCAGCGAGACGGACAGGGCTCTCGAGCAGTACTTC.

This chain joins TRBV24-1 and TRBJ1-5; D is unclear. Per the germline V gene, CDR1 is KGHDR and CDR2 is SFDVKD. The CDR3 is made up of 15 amino acids. V lost 4 bases and J 2 bases, leaving 11 bases between the germline ends. The CDR3 loop is CATSDWTEGNQPQHF. DNA for the CDR3: TGTGCCACCAGTGACTGGACGGAGGGCAATCAGCCCCAGCATTTT.

The V and J genes are TRBV5-1 and TRBJ1-6; D may be TRBD1 (6 bases). The V end lost 4 bases, the J end lost 7 bases, and 12 bases lay between the germline ends. This CDR3 is built from 14 residues. Germline V CDR1 and CDR2: SGHRS, YFSETQ. The chain's CDR3 is CASSADSGNSPLHF. CDR3 sequence (DNA): TGCGCCAGCAGCGCGGACAGTGGGAATTCACCCCTCCACTTT.

This clone was recorded once. The rearrangement links TRBV2 to TRBJ2-5, with D perhaps matching TRBD1 (5 bases). The germline V gene encodes CDR1 SNHLY and CDR2 FYNNEI. The CDR3 extends over 14 amino acids. Trimming left V 2 bases short and J 0 bases short, with 7 bases between. This CDR3 is CASSEQGDQETQYF. The DNA for the CDR3 is TGTGCCAGCAGTGAACAGGGTGACCAAGAGACCCAGTACTTC.

The chain couples TRBV23-1 to TRBJ1-5; no firm D call. TRBV23-1 is flagged as an ORF with uncertain function. This CDR3 comprises 11 residues. V was clipped by 11 bases and J by 6 bases, with 11 bases between them. The CDR3 region is CAGRRRQPQHF. The CDR3 coding sequence is TGCGCCGGGAGAAGGCGTCAGCCCCAGCATTTT.

The chain recombines TRBV12-3 or TRBV12-4 with TRBJ1-2; possible D gene TRBD1, 6 bases. V was pared by 5 bases and J by 10 bases, with 17 bases between. This CDR3 has 13 amino acids. The CDR3, as DNA: TGTGCCAGCAGTCCCTCCACCGGACAGATCTACACCTTC. Protein product: CASSPSTGQIYTF.

About this clone: The junction does not match germline at one end; this may be a read error. The chain employs TRBV7-7 and TRBJ2-3; 7 bases fit TRBD1. The V gene's germline CDR1 is SSHAT and CDR2 FNYEAQ (reference sequence). The CDR3 totals 15 residues. The chain's CDR3 is CASSEQGTRTDTQYF. The CDR3 bases are TGTGCTAGCAGCGAACAGGGGACCCGCACAGATACGCAGTATTTT.

The chain couples TRBV5-6 to TRBJ1-2; D unclear. The CDR3 consists of 15 residues. Trimming removed 0 bases from V and 6 bases from J, with 15 bases in between. Germline CDR1 SGHDT, CDR2 YYEEEE. The CDR3 sequence is CASSLGRGYVNGYTF. In DNA, the CDR3 is TGTGCCAGCAGCTTGGGGAGAGGATATGTGAATGGCTACACCTTC.

V and J are TRBV21-1 and TRBJ1-5; TRBD1 was called by the table and not checked on the DNA. TRBV21-1 is described as a pseudogene. The CDR3 is 14 residues long. This CDR3 is CASSKGTGNQPQHF. In DNA, the CDR3 is TGTGCCAGCAGCAAAGGGACAGGCAATCAGCCCCAGCATTTT.

CDR3 in DNA: TGCGCCAGCAGCTTGGGGACAGGTGGAGGAGATACGCAGTATTTT. Protein sequence: CASSLGTGGGDTQYF. The J gene is TRBJ2-3, the V gene TRBV5-1, with 7 positions matching TRBD1. The CDR3 has 15 residues. J lost 5 bases, V lost 0 bases, and 6 bases had no gene match. In germline, CDR1 is SGHRS, CDR2 YFSETQ.

This clone was found once. The chain combines TRBV15 with TRBJ1-2; maybe TRBD1 (6 bases). Trimming shortened V by 0 bases and J by 8 bases, and 16 bases separated the two germline ends. The germline V gene encodes CDR1 LNHNV and CDR2 YYDKDF (reference sequence). This CDR3 contains 15 residues. The CDR3 region has the DNA TGTGCCACCAGCAGAGACCTAACAGGGTTTTGGGGCTACACCTTC. This translates into CATSRDLTGFWGYTF.

The chain carries TRBV19 and TRBJ1-4; no reliable D call. Trimming pared 7 bases from V and 7 bases from J, leaving 13 bases between. The germline V gene encodes CDR1 LNHDA and CDR2 SQIVND (reference sequence). The CDR3 totals 13 residues. CDR3 protein: CASNVRGGEKLFF. The CDR3 DNA reads as TGTGCCAGTAATGTTCGGGGAGGTGAAAAACTGTTTTTT.

This rearrangement joins TRBV4-1 to TRBJ2-1; 11 nucleotides agree with TRBD1. This CDR3 region has 17 residues. Germline V gene data show CDR1 as MGHRA and CDR2 as YSYEKL. The trim removed 3 bases at V and 6 bases at J, leaving 10 bases unmatched. The CDR3 reads CASSHPAGTGGFNEQFF. In DNA form, the CDR3 reads TGCGCCAGCAGCCACCCCGCCGGGACAGGGGGTTTCAATGAGCAGTTCTTC.

The CDR3: CAWSPVYGYTF. In nucleotides, the CDR3 is TGTGCCTGGAGCCCAGTCTATGGCTACACCTTC. V and J are TRBV30 and TRBJ1-2, with D hard to call. The V end lost 3 bases, the J end lost 4 bases, and 6 bases lay between the germline ends. The germline gives CDR1 GTSNPN, CDR2 SVGIG (reference sequence). The CDR3 consists of 11 residues.

The chain joins TRBV7-2 to TRBJ1-6, with 8 bases aligning to TRBD1. The CDR3 sequence is 14 residues long. The germline V gene has CDR1 SGHTA and CDR2 FQGNSA. With V trimmed by 5 bases and J by 7 bases, 4 bases remained unmatched. In DNA form, the CDR3 reads TGTGCCAGCAGCCGGACAGGGTTGAATTCACCCCTCCACTTT. Protein product: CASSRTGLNSPLHF.

The J gene is TRBJ1-6, the V gene TRBV3-1 (or the pseudogene TRBV3-2), with D maybe TRBD1 (5 bases). The CDR3 length is 15 residues. The germline V gene has CDR1 LGHDT and CDR2 YNNKEL (reference sequence). V gave up 2 bases and J gave up 5 bases, with 10 bases separating them. The CDR3 DNA sequence: TGTGCCAGCAGCCAACAGGGATCGAATAATTCACCCCTCCACTTT. It encodes CASSQQGSNNSPLHF.

The genes are TRBV5-1 and TRBJ1-4; perhaps TRBD1 as D (5 bases). The CDR3 is made up of 14 amino acids. Germline V lookup: CDR1 SGHRS, CDR2 YFSETQ. V was cut by 4 bases and J by 8 bases, with 15 bases left in between. DNA for the CDR3: TGCGCCAGCAGCACTGGACCTGGGGGGGAAAAACTGTTTTTT. This codes for CASSTGPGGEKLFF.

The genes are TRBV6-5 and TRBJ1-5; D is ambiguous. The CDR3 loop spans 13 amino acids. Trimming removed 7 bases from V and 0 bases from J, with 7 bases in between. Germline values: CDR1 MNHEY, CDR2 SVGAGI. The CDR3 nucleotides read TGTGCCAGCATGGGCTATAGCAATCAGCCCCAGCATTTT. This encodes CASMGYSNQPQHF.

The chain couples TRBV5-5 to TRBJ2-2; 7 bases align to TRBD2. The V and J ends lost 3 bases and 6 bases, in that order; junction bases with no gene match: 8. This CDR3 spans 15 amino acids. CDR1 is SGHKS and CDR2 is YYEKEE in the germline V gene (reference sequence). For the CDR3, the DNA is TGTGCCAGCAGCTGGGAGGGAAGGGTGGCCGGGGAGCTGTTTTTT. This codes for CASSWEGRVAGELFF.

As concerns this clone: The identical CDR3 is also encoded by other nucleotide sequences in the sample. Here the CDR3 reads CASSRQGDTEAFF. For the CDR3, the DNA is TGTGCCAGCAGTCGCCAGGGGGACACTGAAGCTTTCTTT. The chain uses TRBV7-9 and TRBJ1-1; TRBD1 aligns across 7 bases. In germline, CDR1 is SEHNR, CDR2 FQNEAQ (reference sequence). The V and J ends lost 6 bases and 3 bases, in that order; junction bases with no gene match: 4. This CDR3 is 13 amino acids long.

The rearrangement uses TRBV19 and TRBJ1-1; D gene uncertain. The V end lost 5 bases, the J end lost 2 bases, and 12 bases lay between the germline ends. CDR1 and CDR2 from the germline V gene are LNHDA and SQIVND (reference sequence). The CDR3 runs 14 residues. The CDR3 DNA reads TGTGCCAGTAGTTATAACAGTTATAACACTGAAGCTTTCTTT. Protein product: CASSYNSYNTEAFF.

CDR3 in amino acids: CASSGQGITEAFF. CDR3 bases: TGTGCCAGCAGCGGACAGGGGATCACTGAAGCTTTCTTT. The rearrangement joins TRBV5-6 to TRBJ1-1, with 9 bases that match TRBD1. With 4 bases clipped from V and 4 bases from J, the junction kept 2 bases outside the gene matches. Germline V gene data show CDR1 as SGHDT and CDR2 as YYEEEE. There are 13 residues in the CDR3.

The rearrangement uses TRBV3-1 (or the pseudogene TRBV3-2) and TRBJ2-7; no clear D gene. The CDR3 is 13 residues long. CDR1 is LGHDT and CDR2 is YNNKEL in the germline V gene (reference sequence). V shed 0 bases and J shed 3 bases, with 6 bases lying between them. The CDR3 DNA reads as TGTGCCAGCAGCCAAGAAGCAGGCTACGAGCAGTACTTC. Translated, it gives CASSQEAGYEQYF.

This rearrangement joins TRBV7-9 to TRBJ1-5; D gene unclear. Per the germline V gene, CDR1 is SEHNR and CDR2 is FQNEAQ (reference sequence). The CDR3 runs to 17 residues. Trimming cost V 5 bases and J 4 bases, with 21 bases left between them. The CDR3 is CASSSTIGSGWNQPQHF. The CDR3 nucleotides are TGTGCCAGCAGCAGCACAATAGGTTCAGGATGGAATCAGCCCCAGCATTTT. Variable domain in full (rest from reference TRBV7-9 and TRBJ1-5): DTGVSQNPRHKITKRGQNVTFRCDPISEHNRLYWYRQTLGQGPEFLTYFQNEAQLEKSRLLSDRFSAERPKGSFSTLEIQRTEQGDSAMYLCASSSTIGSGWNQPQHFGDGTRLSIL.